This T cell receptor beta chain was recorded in a study of blood T cell repertoires in COVID-19. Study-wide background: The United States, Italy and Spain were the sources of the acute and convalescent COVID-19 samples. Sample material is recorded as cDNA or gDNA derived from T cells, B-cell-depleted T cells, or PBMCs.

This clone appeared a few times. Losses at the gene ends were 7 bases for V and 8 bases for J; bases not matched to a gene: 3. CDR1 SGDLS and CDR2 YYNGEE come from the germline V gene. This CDR3 is 12 amino acids long. Original analysis: Estimated nucleated cell counts came from reference gene primer amplification. TCRdb's table, derived via immunoSEQ multiplex PCR, lists solely in-frame clones and lacks some. V and J calls and clone size are as listed in that table; D and trimming were resolved from the DNA. The sample has about 140,000 clones; around 90% are singletons. The clonotype was recovered from a human donor in a cohort sampled during active COVID-19. The specimen sequenced was peripheral blood. The chain couples TRBV9 to TRBJ2-1; 10 bases are shared with TRBD2. CDR3 coding DNA: TGTGCCAGCGGGCTAGCGGGGGATGAGCAGTTCTTC. Translation gives CASGLAGDEQFF.